The rows below give T cell receptor beta chains drawn from one sample of a study of CD8 T cells in ankylosing spondylitis. TCRdb reprocessed the 5' RACE reads via MiXCR and lists one record per CDR3 protein. This repertoire shows tens of thousands of distinct CDR3 sequences, less than 3% found once; its top ten account for 7% to 9%. The sequencing sample was made of blood, either unsorted or a sorted T cell fraction (not recorded which). The receptors here all came from a female donor with ankylosing spondylitis or in good health (not recorded which). CDR3s include the opening cysteine and the closing phenylalanine or tryptophan. Each record gives: D gene, clone size, J gene, V gene, CDR3 protein, CDR3 DNA. D genes are given only for firm matches. Some rows mark clone size as missing; the rest say once, few, many or name a class of expanded clone.

>TRBD2|many|TRBJ2-5|TRBV9
CASSASGGQNGETQYF
TGTGCCAGCAGCGCCAGCGGGGGGCAGAACGGAGAGACCCAGTACTTC
>TRBD1|many|TRBJ2-3|TRBV9
CASSSPPGGSTDTQYF
TGTGCCAGCAGCAGCCCCCCAGGGGGAAGCACAGATACGCAGTATTTT
>.|medium-sized|TRBJ2-3|TRBV9
CASSVSSTDTQYF
TGTGCCAGCAGCGTCTCGAGCACAGATACGCAGTATTTT
>.|many|TRBJ1-1|TRBV9
CASSVAFGGAEAFF
TGTGCCAGCAGCGTAGCTTTCGGGGGGGCCGAAGCTTTCTTT
>.|many|TRBJ1-1|TRBV9
CASSVASQNTEAFF
TGTGCCAGCAGCGTAGCCAGCCAGAACACTGAAGCTTTCTTT
>.|many|TRBJ2-2|TRBV9
CASSPQSTSGELFF
TGTGCCAGCAGCCCCCAAAGTACATCCGGGGAGCTGTTTTTT
>.|.|TRBJ2-1|TRBV9
CASSVVPALQLHNEQFF
TGTGCCAGCAGCGTAGTCCCAGCCCTCCAATTGCACAATGAGCAGTTCTTC
>.|many|TRBJ2-7|TRBV9
CASSVGEGSYEQYF
TGTGCCAGCAGCGTAGGAGAGGGGAGCTACGAGCAGTACTTC
>TRBD1|many|TRBJ2-7|TRBV9
CASSATGTGEYEQYF
TGTGCCAGCAGCGCCACCGGGACAGGGGAATACGAGCAGTACTTC
>.|many|TRBJ1-1|TRBV9
CASSVGGASNTEAFF
TGTGCCAGCAGCGTAGGGGGGGCCTCGAACACTGAAGCTTTCTTT
>TRBD1|many|TRBJ1-6|TRBV9
CASSAAGQGANSPLHF
TGTGCCAGCAGCGCCGCGGGGCAGGGGGCTAATTCACCCCTCCACTTT
>.|many|TRBJ2-7|TRBV9
CASSVGGGTLSYEQYF
TGTGCCAGCAGCGTAGGGGGTGGGACCCTCTCCTACGAGCAGTACTTC
>.|many|TRBJ1-2|TRBV9
CASSRRTASYGYTF
TGTGCCAGCAGCAGACGGACAGCTAGCTATGGCTACACCTTC
>TRBD1|many|TRBJ2-1|TRBV9
CASSVAGTASYNEQFF
TGTGCCAGCAGCGTAGCGGGGACAGCATCCTACAATGAGCAGTTCTTC
>TRBD1|.|TRBJ1-6|TRBV9
CASSVSTGVGNSPLHF
TGTGCCAGCAGCGTTTCGACAGGGGTGGGTAATTCACCCCTCCACTTT
>.|many|TRBJ2-1|TRBV9
CASSVGGLGHNEQFF
TGTGCCAGCAGCGTCGGGGGCCTGGGACACAATGAGCAGTTCTTC
>.|many|TRBJ2-3|TRBV9
CASSVRGDGPSTDTQYF
TGTGCCAGCAGCGTACGCGGGGACGGGCCTAGCACAGATACGCAGTATTTT
>.|many|TRBJ2-5|TRBV9
CASSVGITYQETQYF
TGTGCCAGCAGCGTAGGGATTACCTACCAAGAGACCCAGTACTTC
>TRBD1|many|TRBJ1-6|TRBV9
CASSEGTGESGNSPLHF
TGTGCCAGCAGCGAGGGGACAGGGGAGAGCGGTAATTCACCCCTCCACTTT
>.|medium-sized|TRBJ2-5|TRBV9
CASRGTAEETQYF
TGTGCCAGCAGAGGGACGGCCGAAGAGACCCAGTACTTC
>.|many|TRBJ2-2|TRBV9
CASSVGGVTGELFF
TGTGCCAGCAGCGTAGGGGGAGTGACCGGGGAGCTGTTTTTT
>.|many|TRBJ2-5|TRBV9
CASSVGQETQYF
TGTGCCAGCAGCGTGGGACAAGAGACCCAGTACTTC
>.|many|TRBJ2-1|TRBV9
CASSLLGTSYNEQFF
TGTGCCAGCAGCCTCCTAGGGACCTCCTACAATGAGCAGTTCTTC
>TRBD2|many|TRBJ2-2|TRBV9
CASSGGLAGAGELFF
TGTGCCAGCAGCGGTGGGCTAGCGGGAGCCGGGGAGCTGTTTTTT
>.|many|TRBJ2-7|TRBV9
CASSVGPNYEQYF
TGTGCCAGCAGCGTAGGCCCAAACTACGAGCAGTACTTC
>.|.|TRBJ1-6|TRBV12-2
CASRENDPGQGYSPLHF
TGTGCAAGTCGCGAGAACGACCCGGGACAGGGATATTCACCCCTCCACTTT
>TRBD1|many|TRBJ1-6|TRBV9
CASSEGDRANSPLHF
TGTGCCAGCAGCGAGGGAGACAGGGCCAATTCACCCCTCCACTTT
>.|many|TRBJ2-1|TRBV9
CASSVAPDSPIHNEQFF
TGTGCCAGCAGCGTAGCTCCCGACAGCCCAATCCACAATGAGCAGTTCTTC
>TRBD2|medium-sized|TRBJ2-1|TRBV9
CASSVEGGRPSNEQFF
TGTGCCAGCAGCGTAGAAGGCGGGAGGCCGAGCAATGAGCAGTTCTTC
>.|many|TRBJ1-1|TRBV9
CASSVVPGQHGTEAFF
TGTGCCAGCAGCGTAGTGCCAGGGCAGCATGGCACTGAAGCTTTCTTT
>TRBD1|many|TRBJ1-2|TRBV9
CASSVEAGGNYGYTF
TGTGCCAGCAGCGTAGAGGCAGGGGGTAACTATGGCTACACCTTC
>.|many|TRBJ2-2|TRBV9
CASNPRGVPPNTGELFF
TGTGCCAGCAACCCGAGAGGGGTCCCGCCGAACACCGGGGAGCTGTTTTTT